These 18 T cell receptor beta chains were sequenced from one sample in a study of monozygotic twins with inflammatory bowel disease. Following a re-call of the 5' RACE reads, TCRdb has one entry per CDR3 protein and lacks DNA. The table lists 110,000 to 150,000 distinct CDR3 sequences. Sequences were obtained from blood. All receptors derive from a human donor with ulcerative colitis or Crohn's disease, or a healthy co-twin of an affected twin (not recorded which).

The chain is built from TRBV5-4 and TRBJ2-1; TCRdb selects TRBD1, and the lack of DNA leaves this call unchecked. Germline V gene sequence: CDR1 SGHNT, CDR2 YYREEE (reference sequence). The CDR3 consists of 15 residues. The CDR3 here is CASSYDGGSYNEQFF.

The V call is TRBV7-2, the J call TRBJ1-5; there is no DNA to check the TCRdb D call of TRBD1. CDR3 length: 14 residues. Per the germline V gene, CDR1 is SGHTA and CDR2 is FQGNSA. The CDR3 is CASRVAGPNQPQHF.

The chain links TRBV5-1 to TRBJ2-2; TCRdb reports TRBD2, a call that lacks DNA to check it against. CDR1 and CDR2 (germline): SGHRS, YFSETQ. The CDR3 has 16 amino acids. This CDR3 is CASSLVVAGNTGELFF.

The chain has TRBV7-2 and TRBJ1-5. The CDR3 totals 16 residues. CDR1 and CDR2 from the germline V gene are SGHTA and FQGNSA. CDR3 loop: CASSLVGSNSNQPQHF.

This CDR3 reads CASSVEGTVGNEKLFF. The J gene is TRBJ1-4, the V gene TRBV9; TCRdb returns TRBD1, unconfirmable since there is no DNA. CDR1 is SGDLS, CDR2 YYNGEE, per germline. The CDR3 has 16 residues.

This chain joins TRBV6-5 and TRBJ2-2. This CDR3 is 13 amino acids long. The germline gives CDR1 MNHEY, CDR2 SVGAGI. This CDR3 is CASSSHYTGELFF.

This chain joins TRBV4-3 and TRBJ2-7. The CDR3 runs to 13 residues. Germline V gene lookup returns CDR1 LGHNA and CDR2 YSLEER. The CDR3: CASSRAVTYEQYF.

The chain couples TRBV12-3 or TRBV12-4 to TRBJ1-1; checking the TCRdb D call of TRBD1 is not possible without DNA. The CDR3 covers 14 residues. The CDR3 sequence is CASSLLGGNTEAFF.

This sequence joins TRBV20-1 and TRBJ2-2. Looked up from germline, CDR1 is DFQATT and CDR2 is SNEGSKA (reference sequence). This CDR3 comprises 14 residues. CDR3 amino acids: CSASIFANTGELFF.

This chain uses TRBV27 with TRBJ2-3; TCRdb gives TRBD1 as the D gene, but with no DNA this cannot be confirmed. Germline lookup yields CDR1 MNHEY and CDR2 SMNVEV (reference sequence). The CDR3 runs to 19 residues. The CDR3 loop is CASTSGTGEAAPSTDTQYF.

The chain is built from TRBV7-3 and TRBJ2-2; TCRdb's D call, TRBD2, is unchecked because there is no DNA. The CDR3 contains 18 residues. Germline-derived CDR1 and CDR2 are SGHTA and FQGTGA. The CDR3 sequence: CAGSLRRGLAGVPGELFF. Looking up the rest from reference TRBV7-3 and TRBJ2-2 gives the full variable domain: GAGVSQTPSNKVTEKGKYVELRCDPISGHTALYWYRQSLGQGPEFLIYFQGTGAADDSGLPNDRFFAVRPEGSVSTLKIQRTERGDSAVYLCAGSLRRGLAGVPGELFFGEGSRLTVL.

This rearrangement joins TRBV7-3 to TRBJ1-1; TCRdb outputs TRBD1, but without DNA this stays unchecked. CDR1 is SGHTA and CDR2 is FQGTGA in the germline V gene. This CDR3 region has 15 residues. CDR3 protein: CASKPGQGPHTEAFF.

The rearrangement joins TRBV9 to TRBJ2-1; the TCRdb call, TRBD1, lacks DNA for checking. Per the germline V gene, CDR1 is SGDLS and CDR2 is YYNGEE. The CDR3 runs to 15 residues. Here the CDR3 reads CASSVEGTGYNEQFF.

The chain links TRBV18 to TRBJ2-7; as DNA is missing, the TRBD1 call by TCRdb cannot be tested. This CDR3 is built from 13 residues. Germline values: CDR1 KGHSH, CDR2 LQKENI. CDR3: CASSLNRAYEQYF. Supplemented by reference TRBV18 and TRBJ2-7, the full variable domain reads NAGVMQNPRHLVRRRGQEARLRCSPMKGHSHVYWYRQLPEEGLKFMVYLQKENIIDESGMPKERFSAEFPKEGPSILRIQQVVRGDSAAYFCASSLNRAYEQYFGPGTRLTVT.

The chain uses TRBV19 and TRBJ2-1; checking the TCRdb D call of TRBD2 is not possible without DNA. Per the germline V gene, CDR1 is LNHDA and CDR2 is SQIVND (reference sequence). The CDR3 spans 13 residues. CDR3 region: CATLTGGTNEQFF.

The chain employs TRBV11-2 and TRBJ2-1; TCRdb's assignment of TRBD1 cannot be checked, as there is no DNA. The germline V gene has CDR1 SGHAT and CDR2 FQNNGV. The CDR3 is 21 amino acids. Here the CDR3 reads CASSASLTLAGTGEYYNEQFF.

The gene calls are TRBV12-3 or TRBV12-4 and TRBJ1-4; the TCRdb call, TRBD1, lacks DNA for checking. The CDR3 contains 14 residues. The CDR3 is CASSPGFEREKLFF.

The J gene is TRBJ2-1, the V gene TRBV12-3 or TRBV12-4; TCRdb lists TRBD1, though no DNA is available to test this call. The CDR3 covers 15 residues. This CDR3 reads CASSPPGRGGNEQFF.